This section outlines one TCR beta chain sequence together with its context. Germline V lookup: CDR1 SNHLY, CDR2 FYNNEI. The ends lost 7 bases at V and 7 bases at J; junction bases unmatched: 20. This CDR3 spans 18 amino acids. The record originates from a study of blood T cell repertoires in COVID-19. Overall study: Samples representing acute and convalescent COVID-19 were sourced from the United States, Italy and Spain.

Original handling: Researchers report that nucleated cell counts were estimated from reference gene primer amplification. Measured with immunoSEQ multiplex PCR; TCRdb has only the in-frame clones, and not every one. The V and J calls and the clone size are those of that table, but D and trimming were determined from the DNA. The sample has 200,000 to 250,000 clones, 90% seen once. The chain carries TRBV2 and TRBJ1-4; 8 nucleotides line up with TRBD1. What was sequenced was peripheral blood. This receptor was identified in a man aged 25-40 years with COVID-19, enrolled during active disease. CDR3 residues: CASTYSITQGAEGEKLFF. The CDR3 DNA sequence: TGTGCCAGCACTTACAGTATCACGCAGGGGGCTGAGGGTGAAAAACTGTTTTTT.